This T cell receptor (beta chain) was observed in a study of control samples from healthy donors and cancer patients. Measured with immunoSEQ multiplex PCR; TCRdb has only the in-frame clones, and not every one. The top ten clones hold less than 40% of a sample with 95,000 to 150,000 clones, 70% to 90% of them seen once. Looked up from germline, CDR1 is MNHEY and CDR2 is SVGAGI. The CDR3 runs 15 residues. J lost 0 bases, V lost 4 bases, and 4 bases had no gene match. The J gene is TRBJ2-3, the V gene TRBV6-5; 7 positions agree with TRBD2. The sequence was collected from a man between 50 and 59 years old in good health. The sample was blood. The CDR3 region has the DNA TGTGCCAGCAGTTCAGCGGGGAGAAGCACAGATACGCAGTATTTT. It specifies CASSSAGRSTDTQYF.